Listed here is a single T cell receptor (beta chain). Profiling relied on immunoSEQ multiplex PCR, and the TCRdb table lists in-frame clones only, not all of them. The sample lists roughly 61,000 clones; approximately 89% were seen once. The sample comes from a study of OX40 agonist ivuxolimab in advanced cancers. The CDR3 spans 13 residues. Per germline, CDR1 LNHDA and CDR2 SQIVND (reference sequence). V was clipped by 10 bases and J by 5 bases; unmatched bases: 4. The sequenced sample was CD4+ or CD8+ T cells sorted from blood, obtained in a trial of the OX40 agonist ivuxolimab. This clonotype was obtained from an adult with an advanced solid tumor such as melanoma, head and neck, liver or kidney cancer. The chain couples TRBV19 to TRBJ1-4, with 10 bases matching TRBD1. The CDR3 sequence is CATSDRGNEKLFF. As DNA, the CDR3 is TGTGCCACCTCGGACAGGGGGAATGAAAAACTGTTTTTT. The full variable domain, its missing parts supplied by reference TRBV19 and TRBJ1-4, is DGGITQSPKYLFRKEGQNVTLSCEQNLNHDAMYWYRQDPGQGLRLIYYSQIVNDFQKGDIAEGYSVSREKKESFPLTVTSAQKNPTAFYLCATSDRGNEKLFFGSGTQLSVL.